The subject of this entry is one T cell receptor beta chain. What this receptor recognizes is not known. Qualities for individual bases were not recorded, and no much larger clone is one base off. CDR1 and CDR2 (SEHNR, FQNEAQ) derive from the germline V gene (reference sequence). The CDR3 runs 15 residues from the cysteine to the phenylalanine. Only the CDR3 DNA is retained, 45 bases long and in frame from the first base. Trimming accounts for 5 bases at V and 5 bases at J, while the number of junction bases matched to no gene is 8. Genomic DNA was extracted with the Qiagen DNeasy kit from unsorted PBMCs and from negatively selected CD4+ and CD8+ fractions. TCR beta CDR3 regions were subjected to amplification by immunoSEQ multiplex PCR with primers that anneal to V and J segments. A synthetic immune receptor repertoire was used to minimize amplification bias, and any residual bias was removed computationally once sequencing was done. Turning to the authors' computational methods: Repertoire diversity was quantified as the Shannon entropy index using custom Python scripts. Unsorted, CD4+ and CD8+ repertoires were analyzed separately, except for combined analyses in which CD4+ and CD8+ sequences were merged in silico. Clonal expansion was defined as at least a 2-fold frequency increase after treatment relative to C1D1, with a pseudocount of 0.5 for undetected baseline clones. Clones with 0 or 1 copy at C1D1 were classified as singleton clones, and clones with 2 or more copies were classified as non-singleton clones. Clones expanded in unsorted samples were annotated as CD4+, CD8+ or unknown by matching protein sequences in sorted samples from the same patient. Wilcoxon tests on paired samples were used to test diversity changes from C1D1 to C4D1. Sourced from immuneACCESS, this table was stored by TCRdb with only in-frame sequences that have V and J called. A share of the clones is absent; for the studies checked, an unresolved V gene accounts for under half, and the remainder has no known explanation. For V, J and clone size, that table is used; D and trimming come from the DNA. The sample table lists approximately 25,000 clones, more than 65% of them with a count of one. More than 3% of the sample goes to the ten largest clones.

The data derive from a study of PD-1 blockade in classical Hodgkin lymphoma (dated by TCRdb to 2020 to 2021). Notes on the research overall: Nivolumab dosing was 3 mg/kg intravenously every 2 weeks, continuing until either disease progression or unacceptable toxicity. To define a peripheral blood immune signature of response to PD-1 blockade in classical Hodgkin lymphoma, the study combined TCR beta sequencing with CyTOF. Beyond this particular receptor, the publication reports: By C4D1, a significant rise was seen in CD4+ TCR diversity but not in CD8+ TCR diversity (p=0.0027 vs p=0.16), and the rise was most apparent among complete responders (p=0.02). Baseline TCR diversity was reported as lower in newly diagnosed patients than in healthy donors, and lower still in relapsed/refractory patients. The study was limited to a single clinical trial cohort, and causes of repertoire differences, possibly disease activity or prior therapy, remained undefined. Trial patients with a complete response had baseline diversity similar to that of newly diagnosed patients, while partial responders and progressors had significantly lower diversity. Lower diversity was seen in patients whose nivolumab began less than 1 year after ASCT, and these patients were left out of later analyses so that immune reconstitution would not confound the results.

What the time point label conveys for this sample: cycle 1 day 1 (C1D1), immediately before nivolumab initiation. All trial patients had relapsed after autologous stem cell transplantation, with cohorts A, B and C differing in prior brentuximab vedotin exposure. The trial cohort included 45 to 65 patients with relapsed/refractory classical Hodgkin lymphoma, and each patient had a best overall response of complete response, partial response or progressive disease. In the multi-cohort phase II CheckMate 205 trial, trial patients received single-agent nivolumab. An independent review committee assessed best overall response by applying the 2007 International Working Group response criteria. Trial PBMCs were collected just before the start of nivolumab (C1D1) and during therapy at cycle 2 day 1 and cycle 4 day 1. Peripheral blood was collected in 8 mL Vacutainer Cell Preparation Tubes, from which PBMCs were isolated by centrifugation and then cryopreserved.

Specimen: peripheral blood mononuclear cells (PBMCs), collected at baseline. Here the chain combines TRBV7-9 and TRBJ2-2; 7 of the junction bases match TRBD1. The source is a human donor with classical Hodgkin lymphoma. This receptor has the CDR3 CASSDRDRGTGELFF. The sequenced DNA is TGTGCCAGCAGCGATCGGGACAGAGGGACCGGGGAGCTGTTTTTT.